The rows below give T cell receptor beta chains drawn from one sample of a study of blood T cell repertoires in COVID-19. Clones were sequenced by immunoSEQ multiplex PCR, and TCRdb holds only the in-frame ones, with some missing. The sample shows about 70,000 clones, over 80% of them seen only once. Material: peripheral blood. Every receptor here comes from a man aged 50-60 years with active COVID-19. CDR3s include the opening cysteine and the closing phenylalanine or tryptophan. A D gene is named only where the DNA matches it firmly. Clone size appears in some rows only: once, few, many, or a class for an expanded clone.

J gene: TRBJ2-2; clone size: NA; V gene: TRBV27; D gene: NA; CDR3 DNA: TGTGCCAGCCAGGGGTTTCCGAACACCGGGGAGCTGTTTTTT; CDR3 protein: CASQGFPNTGELFF
J gene: TRBJ2-1; clone size: NA; V gene: TRBV24-1; D gene: NA; CDR3 DNA: TGTGCCACCAGTGACCACAGGTCAAGCTCCTACAATGAGCAGTTCTTC; CDR3 protein: CATSDHRSSSYNEQFF
J gene: TRBJ2-7; clone size: NA; V gene: TRBV10-3; D gene: TRBD2; CDR3 DNA: TGTGCCATCAAAGAGCGGGAGACGCGCTACGAGCAGTACTTC; CDR3 protein: CAIKERETRYEQYF
J gene: TRBJ1-1; clone size: once; V gene: TRBV6-6; D gene: TRBD1; CDR3 DNA: TGTGCCAGCAGTTACTCGGACAGGGGTGCTTTCTTT; CDR3 protein: CASSYSDRGAFF
J gene: TRBJ2-5; clone size: NA; V gene: TRBV7-7; D gene: NA; CDR3 DNA: TGTGCTAGCAGCCTCGGACTCGGATCTGGGGAGACCCAGTACTTC; CDR3 protein: CASSLGLGSGETQYF
J gene: TRBJ1-2; clone size: NA; V gene: TRBV18; D gene: NA; CDR3 DNA: TGTGCCAGCTCAAATGAACAAACCTATGGCTACACCTTC; CDR3 protein: CASSNEQTYGYTF
J gene: TRBJ2-1; clone size: NA; V gene: TRBV2; D gene: TRBD1; CDR3 DNA: TGTGCCAGCAGCCCGGACAGGGGAAATGAGCAGTTCTTC; CDR3 protein: CASSPDRGNEQFF
J gene: TRBJ2-3; clone size: NA; V gene: TRBV4-1; D gene: TRBD2; CDR3 DNA: TGCGCCAGCAGTCGCGTAGCGGGGCAGGCAGATACGCAGTATTTT; CDR3 protein: CASSRVAGQADTQYF
J gene: TRBJ1-3; clone size: NA; V gene: TRBV5-6; D gene: NA; CDR3 DNA: TGTGCCAGCAGCCGCGGGGGGGATAGCTCTGGAAACACCATATATTTT; CDR3 protein: CASSRGGDSSGNTIYF
J gene: TRBJ2-4; clone size: NA; V gene: TRBV19; D gene: TRBD1; CDR3 DNA: TGTGCCAGTCGCTACGGGGACAGGGGCGCCAAAAACATTCAGTACTTC; CDR3 protein: CASRYGDRGAKNIQYF
J gene: TRBJ2-5; clone size: NA; V gene: TRBV4-3; D gene: NA; CDR3 DNA: TGCGCCAGCAGCCACCAAATCATAGGGGAAGGGGGAAAAGAGACCCAGTACTTC; CDR3 protein: CASSHQIIGEGGKETQYF
J gene: TRBJ2-3; clone size: NA; V gene: TRBV7-9; D gene: TRBD1; CDR3 DNA: TGTGCCAGCAGCTTCCAGGGGGTGGATACGCAGTATTTT; CDR3 protein: CASSFQGVDTQYF
J gene: TRBJ2-7; clone size: NA; V gene: TRBV4-3; D gene: TRBD2; CDR3 DNA: TGCGCCAGCAGCCACGGACTAGCGGTCTCCTACGAGCAGTACTTC; CDR3 protein: CASSHGLAVSYEQYF
J gene: TRBJ2-1; clone size: NA; V gene: TRBV10-3; D gene: TRBD2; CDR3 DNA: TGTGCCATCAGTGCGGTAGCGGGAGAAAACAATGAGCAGTTCTTC; CDR3 protein: CAISAVAGENNEQFF
J gene: TRBJ2-5; clone size: NA; V gene: TRBV30; D gene: TRBD1; CDR3 DNA: TGTGCCTGGAGGGACAGGGCTGTGGAGACCCAGTACTTC; CDR3 protein: CAWRDRAVETQYF
J gene: TRBJ2-5; clone size: NA; V gene: TRBV7-8; D gene: TRBD2; CDR3 DNA: TGTGCCAGCAGCTTAGCGAGGACTAGCGGCAAGGCCCAGTACTTC; CDR3 protein: CASSLARTSGKAQYF
J gene: TRBJ2-3; clone size: NA; V gene: TRBV19; D gene: NA; CDR3 DNA: TGTGCCAGTAGTATAAATTTCGAGGGTTCGCAGTATTTT; CDR3 protein: CASSINFEGSQYF
J gene: TRBJ2-3; clone size: NA; V gene: TRBV20-1; D gene: NA; CDR3 DNA: TGCAGTGCTAGTTTTAGCGGTCGAACAGATACGCAGTATTTT; CDR3 protein: CSASFSGRTDTQYF
J gene: TRBJ1-4; clone size: NA; V gene: TRBV6-4; D gene: NA; CDR3 DNA: TGTGCCAGCAGGACGCGTCCGGGGAGGGGAGGGACTAATGAAAAACTGTTTTTT; CDR3 protein: CASRTRPGRGGTNEKLFF
J gene: TRBJ1-5; clone size: NA; V gene: TRBV5-5; D gene: NA; CDR3 DNA: TGTGCCAGCAGCTTGAGATCCGCCGGGGGTCAGCCCCAGCATTTT; CDR3 protein: CASSLRSAGGQPQHF
J gene: TRBJ1-5; clone size: NA; V gene: TRBV28; D gene: NA; CDR3 DNA: TGTGCCAGCACCCCTGGGGGGTCGGGTCAGCCCCAGCATTTT; CDR3 protein: CASTPGGSGQPQHF
J gene: TRBJ2-1; clone size: NA; V gene: TRBV19; D gene: NA; CDR3 DNA: TGTGCCAGTCTCAAGGGGAATGAGCAGTTCTTC; CDR3 protein: CASLKGNEQFF